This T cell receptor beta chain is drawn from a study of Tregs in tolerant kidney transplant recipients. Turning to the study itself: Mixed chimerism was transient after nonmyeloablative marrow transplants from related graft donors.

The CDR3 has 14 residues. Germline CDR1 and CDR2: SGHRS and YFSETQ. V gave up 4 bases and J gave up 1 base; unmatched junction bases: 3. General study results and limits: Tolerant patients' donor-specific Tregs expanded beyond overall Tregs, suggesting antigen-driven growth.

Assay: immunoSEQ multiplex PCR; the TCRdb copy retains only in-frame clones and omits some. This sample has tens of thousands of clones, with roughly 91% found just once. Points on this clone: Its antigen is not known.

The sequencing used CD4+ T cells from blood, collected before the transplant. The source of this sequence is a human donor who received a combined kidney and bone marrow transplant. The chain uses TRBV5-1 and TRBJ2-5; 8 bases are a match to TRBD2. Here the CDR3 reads CASSGAGAQETQYF. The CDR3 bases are TGCGCCAGCAGCGGAGCGGGAGCCCAAGAGACCCAGTACTTC.